These T cell receptor beta chains were read from a single sample in a study of blood T cell repertoires in COVID-19. The repertoire was sequenced with immunoSEQ multiplex PCR; TCRdb's copy has only in-frame clones and lacks some. The sample includes roughly 100,000 clones, about nine tenths seen only once; the top ten take about 4%. Input material: peripheral blood. The origin of the receptors is a man aged 18 to 29 with acute or convalescent COVID-19. CDR3s include the opening cysteine and the closing phenylalanine or tryptophan. The D gene is left open where the match is weak. Some rows mark clone size as missing; the rest say once, few, many or name a class of expanded clone.

v_gene	abundance	d_gene	j_gene	CDR3aa	CDR3nt
TRBV7-9	.	.	TRBJ1-4	CASSLNQGNEKLFF	TGTGCCAGCAGCTTAAATCAGGGCAATGAAAAACTGTTTTTT
TRBV3-1/TRBV3-2	.	.	TRBJ1-2	CASSQEPDSYGYTF	TGTGCCAGCAGCCAAGAACCGGACAGCTATGGCTACACCTTC
TRBV13	.	.	TRBJ1-5	CASSSMSEGNQPQHF	TGTGCCAGCAGCTCCATGTCGGAGGGCAATCAGCCCCAGCATTTT
TRBV7-2	.	.	TRBJ2-1	CASSRDLGGLTNSYNEQFF	TGTGCCAGCAGCCGGGATTTAGGAGGGCTCACTAACTCCTACAATGAGCAGTTCTTC
TRBV7-9	.	.	TRBJ1-1	CASSSWNTEAFF	TGTGCCAGCAGCTCATGGAACACTGAAGCTTTCTTT
TRBV6-5	once	TRBD1	TRBJ2-7	CASGSTGTAYEQYF	TGTGCCAGCGGTTCAACCGGGACAGCCTACGAGCAGTACTTC
TRBV18	.	TRBD2	TRBJ2-3	CASSPRAGGPSTDTQYF	TGTGCCAGCTCACCACGGGCGGGGGGGCCGAGCACAGATACGCAGTATTTT
TRBV19	.	.	TRBJ2-2	CASSIRQGNTGELFF	TGTGCCAGTAGTATTCGGCAGGGGAACACCGGGGAGCTGTTTTTT
TRBV30	.	TRBD1	TRBJ1-1	CAFSGTAGVMNTEAFF	TGTGCCTTCTCCGGGACAGCGGGGGTGATGAACACTGAAGCTTTCTTT
TRBV27	.	TRBD1	TRBJ1-1	CASSLSRGESTEAFF	TGTGCCAGCAGTTTATCCAGGGGGGAAAGCACTGAAGCTTTCTTT
TRBV5-1	.	.	TRBJ2-1	CASSLAQGNEQFF	TGCGCCAGCAGCTTGGCCCAGGGTAATGAGCAGTTCTTC
TRBV7-9	.	.	TRBJ1-4	CASSPALSSEGEKLFF	TGTGCCAGCAGCCCAGCCCTTTCAAGCGAGGGTGAAAAACTGTTTTTT
TRBV6-6	.	.	TRBJ1-5	CASTRTKNQPQHF	TGTGCCAGCACCAGGACAAAGAATCAGCCCCAGCATTTT
TRBV19	.	.	TRBJ1-1	CASSISQGRAFF	TGTGCCAGTAGTATCTCACAGGGAAGGGCTTTCTTT
TRBV2	.	TRBD1	TRBJ2-3	CASSTTGGADTQYF	TGTGCCAGCAGCACAACAGGGGGCGCAGATACGCAGTATTTT
TRBV30	.	TRBD1	TRBJ1-6	CAWSRRGQGNFYNSPLHF	TGTGCCTGGAGTCGACGTGGACAGGGGAATTTCTATAATTCACCCCTCCACTTT
TRBV29-1	.	.	TRBJ1-2	CSVYLRAVSGQYGYTF	TGCAGCGTTTACCTTCGCGCGGTATCAGGGCAATATGGCTACACCTTC
TRBV19	.	.	TRBJ2-7	CASSINPWTVNSYEQYF	TGTGCCAGTAGTATAAACCCCTGGACAGTAAACTCCTACGAGCAGTACTTC
TRBV3-1/TRBV3-2	.	.	TRBJ2-6	CASSQVRSSGANVLTF	TGTGCCAGCAGCCAAGTACGGAGCTCTGGGGCCAACGTCCTGACTTTC
TRBV2	.	TRBD1	TRBJ1-2	CASTQGVKGYTF	TGTGCCAGCACCCAGGGGGTAAAAGGCTACACCTTC
TRBV24-1	.	TRBD1	TRBJ1-2	CATSDWTGVGYTF	TGTGCCACCAGTGACTGGACAGGGGTTGGCTACACCTTC
TRBV15	.	TRBD1	TRBJ1-2	CATSSLQGAIDYGYTF	TGTGCCACCAGCAGCCTACAGGGGGCGATAGACTATGGCTACACCTTC
TRBV20-1	.	.	TRBJ1-4	CSASREKLFF	TGCAGTGCTAGCCGTGAAAAACTGTTTTTT
TRBV20-1	.	.	TRBJ1-1	CSAPLNTEAFF	TGCAGTGCTCCCTTGAACACTGAAGCTTTCTTT
TRBV11-3	.	TRBD2	TRBJ2-5	CASSKGTSGGAGETQYF	TGTGCCAGCAGCAAAGGGACTAGCGGGGGGGCCGGGGAGACCCAGTACTTC
TRBV18	.	.	TRBJ1-6	CASSPGGGSNSPLHF	TGTGCCAGCTCACCAGGGGGCGGCTCTAATTCACCCCTCCACTTT
TRBV3-1/TRBV3-2	.	.	TRBJ2-7	CASSQGQIIYDEQYF	TGTGCCAGCAGCCAAGGACAGATCATTTACGACGAGCAGTACTTC
TRBV5-5	.	TRBD1	TRBJ1-3	CASDSAGGFSGGNTIYF	TGTGCCAGCGATTCGGCAGGGGGTTTCTCTGGCGGAAACACCATATATTTT
TRBV28	.	TRBD1	TRBJ1-1	CASGEGAMNTEAFF	TGTGCCAGCGGAGAGGGGGCCATGAACACTGAAGCTTTCTTT
TRBV29-1	.	TRBD1	TRBJ1-2	CSVGSGRDRDNYGYTF	TGCAGCGTTGGTTCCGGCCGGGACAGGGACAACTATGGCTACACCTTC
TRBV2	once	.	TRBJ1-1	CASSEIQVPPLF	TGTGCCAGCAGTGAGATACAGGTACCACCACTCTTT
TRBV5-1	.	TRBD1	TRBJ2-7	CASSGDRAYEQYF	TGCGCCAGCAGCGGGGACAGGGCCTACGAGCAGTACTTC
TRBV4-2	.	TRBD1	TRBJ1-4	CASSQGPGQGATTNEKLFF	TGTGCCAGCAGCCAAGGCCCGGGACAGGGGGCAACCACTAATGAAAAACTGTTTTTT
TRBV19	few	TRBD1	TRBJ1-1	CASSSRTGWGLGTEAFF	TGTGCCAGTAGTTCTCGGACAGGATGGGGTCTTGGGACTGAAGCTTTCTTT
TRBV7-6	.	TRBD2	TRBJ2-3	CASSLGSSGTRGIDTQYF	TGTGCCAGCAGCTTAGGGTCTTCAGGGACTAGGGGTATAGATACGCAGTATTTT
TRBV11-2	.	TRBD1	TRBJ1-1	CASNTPGQGIMNTEAFF	TGTGCCAGCAATACTCCGGGACAGGGGATCATGAACACTGAAGCTTTCTTT
TRBV2	once	.	TRBJ1-2	CASSEQYGYTF	TGTGCCAGCAGTGAACAGTATGGCTACACCTTC
TRBV19	.	TRBD1	TRBJ1-2	CASSILSDRGEGYTF	TGTGCCAGTAGTATCCTCTCGGACAGGGGGGAAGGCTACACCTTC
TRBV27	.	TRBD1	TRBJ1-2	CASRTSMGQGWTEDTF	TGTGCCAGCAGGACTTCTATGGGACAGGGATGGACGGAGGACACCTTC
TRBV6-1	once	TRBD2	TRBJ2-2	CASSERVSGGAANTGELFF	TGTGCCAGCAGTGAAAGGGTTAGCGGGGGGGCCGCTAACACCGGGGAGCTGTTTTTT
TRBV5-1	.	TRBD2	TRBJ2-3	CASSSGLAGVTDTQYF	TGCGCCAGCAGCTCAGGACTAGCGGGGGTCACAGATACGCAGTATTTT
TRBV9	.	.	TRBJ1-2	CASSGGINYGYTF	TGTGCCAGCAGCGGCGGGATAAACTATGGCTACACCTTC
TRBV24-1	.	.	TRBJ1-2	CATSDANYGYTF	TGTGCCACCAGTGACGCTAACTATGGCTACACCTTC
TRBV2	.	TRBD1	TRBJ1-2	CASSDRDRDYGYTF	TGTGCCAGCAGTGATCGGGACAGGGACTATGGCTACACCTTC
TRBV5-1	once	.	TRBJ1-2	CASSLEGGADGYTF	TGCGCCAGCAGCTTGGAAGGGGGGGCCGATGGCTACACCTTC
TRBV14	.	.	TRBJ1-1	CASSQAGKGEAFF	TGTGCCAGCAGCCAAGCGGGAAAGGGTGAAGCTTTCTTT
TRBV5-4	.	.	TRBJ2-7	CASSLTGYEQYF	TGTGCCAGCAGCTTGACAGGCTACGAGCAGTACTTC
TRBV15	once	.	TRBJ1-2	CATSRVPGRGYTF	TGTGCCACCAGCAGAGTCCCGGGTCGAGGCTACACCTTC
TRBV7-9	.	TRBD2	TRBJ2-5	CASSLALGGLAGGETQYF	TGTGCCAGCAGCTTAGCCCTGGGGGGACTAGCGGGAGGAGAGACCCAGTACTTC
TRBV11-2	.	.	TRBJ2-2	CASSFYGELFF	TGTGCCAGCAGCTTTTACGGGGAGCTGTTTTTT
TRBV27	.	TRBD1	TRBJ2-1	CASKPDRIAYNEQFF	TGTGCCAGCAAGCCGGACAGGATCGCCTACAATGAGCAGTTCTTC
TRBV6-5	.	.	TRBJ1-2	CATQTETGYGYTF	TGTGCCACCCAGACGGAGACAGGCTATGGCTACACCTTC